This is a list of T cell receptor beta chains from one sample in a study of T cell repertoires in cytomegalovirus infection. Via MiXCR, TCRdb re-called the reads, giving one row per CDR3 protein. The profile shows about 740,000 distinct CDR3 sequences, less than 40% of them singletons. Sample: PBMCs. Receptors originate from a human donor in good health (CMV status not recorded). Some clones in this sample may be carry-over from other donors' samples. CDR3s include the opening cysteine and the closing phenylalanine or tryptophan. The D gene is left open where the match is weak. A clone size is listed for some rows: how often the clone was seen (once, few, many), or a class if it is expanded.

>NA|TRBV7-8|NA|TRBJ1-1
TGTGCCAGCAGCCTGAGAAGGGTTGAGGGGAACACTGAAGCTTTCTTT
CASSLRRVEGNTEAFF
>NA|TRBV7-9|few|TRBJ1-6
TGTGCCAGCAGCTTACGCAGGGCCGATTCACCCCTCCACTTT
CASSLRRADSPLHF
>NA|TRBV28|few|TRBJ2-3
TGTGCCAGCACTAGGGGACCCACAGATACGCAGTATTTT
CASTRGPTDTQYF
>NA|TRBV11-1|few|TRBJ2-1
TGTGCCAGCAGCCGAGAGGATGAGCAGTTCTTC
CASSREDEQFF
>TRBD1|TRBV2|few|TRBJ2-7
TGTGCCACCCGGACAGGGGACCCCTACGAGCAGTACTTC
CATRTGDPYEQYF
>TRBD2|TRBV12-3/TRBV12-4|few|TRBJ2-7
TGTGCCAGCAAGTTCGGGGGGGGGGTCGCCTACGAGCAGTACTTC
CASKFGGGVAYEQYF
>TRBD1|TRBV6-6|few|TRBJ2-7
TGTGCCAGCAGTTGGCCGGCGGGACAGGCGGGCGAGCAGTACTTC
CASSWPAGQAGEQYF
>NA|TRBV11-2|NA|TRBJ1-2
TGTGCCAGCAGCCTTAACCCAACAGGGATCGGCTACACCTTC
CASSLNPTGIGYTF
>NA|TRBV27|NA|TRBJ2-4
TGTGCCGGATCTACGATCGGGGTGCCCGGCATTCAGTACTTC
CAGSTIGVPGIQYF
>TRBD1|TRBV6-5|NA|TRBJ1-1
TGTGCCAGCAGATCCGGGACAGGGTTGAACACTGAAGCTTTCTTT
CASRSGTGLNTEAFF
>TRBD1|TRBV2|NA|TRBJ1-1
TGTGCCAGCAGGGCGAGGGCAGGGGGAACTGAAGCTTTCTTT
CASRARAGGTEAFF
>NA|TRBV7-6|few|TRBJ1-1
TGTGCCAGCAGCCTGACAGCCGGCACTGAAGCTTTCTTT
CASSLTAGTEAFF
>NA|TRBV20-1|NA|TRBJ2-1
TGCAGTGCTAGAGATCGGGGTCTTCAGTTCTTC
CSARDRGLQFF
>NA|TRBV29-1|NA|TRBJ2-7
TGCAGCGTTGGTATTTCTGAGCAGTCCTTC
CSVGISEQSF
>NA|TRBV25-1|NA|TRBJ1-2
TGTGCCAGCCAACCGCCCTCGGACAGTAACTATGGCTACACCTTC
CASQPPSDSNYGYTF
>TRBD1|TRBV28|NA|TRBJ2-7
TGTGCCAGCAGTTCTCAGGGGGAGAAGCGCTACGAGCAGTACTTC
CASSSQGEKRYEQYF
>NA|TRBV6-1|few|TRBJ1-6
TGTGCCAGCAGTTATGCGCGGAATTCACCCCTCCACTTT
CASSYARNSPLHF
>TRBD1|TRBV27|NA|TRBJ2-2
TGTGCCAGCAGTCCAGACAGGGTGGACACCGGGGAGCTGTTTTTT
CASSPDRVDTGELFF
>NA|TRBV28|NA|TRBJ2-7
TGTGCCAGCAGTTGGGCCTTCCTAGCCCACGAGCAGTACTTC
CASSWAFLAHEQYF
>NA|TRBV15|NA|TRBJ1-1
TGTGCCACCAGGAGTCGACAGGCCCCCGTGAACACTGAAGCTTTCTTT
CATRSRQAPVNTEAFF
>NA|TRBV28|few|TRBJ1-1
TGTGCCAGCAGTTTTTTGGGCGAGCCGCCTAATGAAGCTTTCTTT
CASSFLGEPPNEAFF
>NA|TRBV10-3|NA|TRBJ2-7
TGTGCCATCAGTTCCAGTTCAGGGCACTACGAGCAGTACTTC
CAISSSSGHYEQYF
>NA|TRBV7-8|many|TRBJ2-5
TGTGCCAGTAGCGATCGGGAGACCCAGTACTTC
CASSDRETQYF
>TRBD1|TRBV7-2|many|TRBJ1-6
TGTGCCAGCAGCTACCCCCAGGGGGGGAAAACTAATTCACCCCTCCACTTT
CASSYPQGGKTNSPLHF
>NA|TRBV4-1|few|TRBJ1-1
TGCGCCAGCAGCCAAGATCCCCAAATGAACACTGAAGCTTTCTTT
CASSQDPQMNTEAFF